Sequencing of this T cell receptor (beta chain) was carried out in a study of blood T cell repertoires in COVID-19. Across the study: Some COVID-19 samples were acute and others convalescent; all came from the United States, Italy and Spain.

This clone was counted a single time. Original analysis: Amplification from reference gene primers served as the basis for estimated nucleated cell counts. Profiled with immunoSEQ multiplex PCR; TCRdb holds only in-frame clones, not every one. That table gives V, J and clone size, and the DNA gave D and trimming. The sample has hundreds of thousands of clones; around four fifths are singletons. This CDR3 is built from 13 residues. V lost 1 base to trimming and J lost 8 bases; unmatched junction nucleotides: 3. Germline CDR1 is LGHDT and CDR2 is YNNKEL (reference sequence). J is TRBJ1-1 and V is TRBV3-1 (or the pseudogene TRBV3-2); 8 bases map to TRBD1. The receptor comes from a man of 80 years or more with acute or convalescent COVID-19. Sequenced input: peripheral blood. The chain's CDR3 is CASSQVGDREAFF. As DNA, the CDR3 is TGTGCCAGCAGCCAAGTAGGGGACAGGGAAGCTTTCTTT.